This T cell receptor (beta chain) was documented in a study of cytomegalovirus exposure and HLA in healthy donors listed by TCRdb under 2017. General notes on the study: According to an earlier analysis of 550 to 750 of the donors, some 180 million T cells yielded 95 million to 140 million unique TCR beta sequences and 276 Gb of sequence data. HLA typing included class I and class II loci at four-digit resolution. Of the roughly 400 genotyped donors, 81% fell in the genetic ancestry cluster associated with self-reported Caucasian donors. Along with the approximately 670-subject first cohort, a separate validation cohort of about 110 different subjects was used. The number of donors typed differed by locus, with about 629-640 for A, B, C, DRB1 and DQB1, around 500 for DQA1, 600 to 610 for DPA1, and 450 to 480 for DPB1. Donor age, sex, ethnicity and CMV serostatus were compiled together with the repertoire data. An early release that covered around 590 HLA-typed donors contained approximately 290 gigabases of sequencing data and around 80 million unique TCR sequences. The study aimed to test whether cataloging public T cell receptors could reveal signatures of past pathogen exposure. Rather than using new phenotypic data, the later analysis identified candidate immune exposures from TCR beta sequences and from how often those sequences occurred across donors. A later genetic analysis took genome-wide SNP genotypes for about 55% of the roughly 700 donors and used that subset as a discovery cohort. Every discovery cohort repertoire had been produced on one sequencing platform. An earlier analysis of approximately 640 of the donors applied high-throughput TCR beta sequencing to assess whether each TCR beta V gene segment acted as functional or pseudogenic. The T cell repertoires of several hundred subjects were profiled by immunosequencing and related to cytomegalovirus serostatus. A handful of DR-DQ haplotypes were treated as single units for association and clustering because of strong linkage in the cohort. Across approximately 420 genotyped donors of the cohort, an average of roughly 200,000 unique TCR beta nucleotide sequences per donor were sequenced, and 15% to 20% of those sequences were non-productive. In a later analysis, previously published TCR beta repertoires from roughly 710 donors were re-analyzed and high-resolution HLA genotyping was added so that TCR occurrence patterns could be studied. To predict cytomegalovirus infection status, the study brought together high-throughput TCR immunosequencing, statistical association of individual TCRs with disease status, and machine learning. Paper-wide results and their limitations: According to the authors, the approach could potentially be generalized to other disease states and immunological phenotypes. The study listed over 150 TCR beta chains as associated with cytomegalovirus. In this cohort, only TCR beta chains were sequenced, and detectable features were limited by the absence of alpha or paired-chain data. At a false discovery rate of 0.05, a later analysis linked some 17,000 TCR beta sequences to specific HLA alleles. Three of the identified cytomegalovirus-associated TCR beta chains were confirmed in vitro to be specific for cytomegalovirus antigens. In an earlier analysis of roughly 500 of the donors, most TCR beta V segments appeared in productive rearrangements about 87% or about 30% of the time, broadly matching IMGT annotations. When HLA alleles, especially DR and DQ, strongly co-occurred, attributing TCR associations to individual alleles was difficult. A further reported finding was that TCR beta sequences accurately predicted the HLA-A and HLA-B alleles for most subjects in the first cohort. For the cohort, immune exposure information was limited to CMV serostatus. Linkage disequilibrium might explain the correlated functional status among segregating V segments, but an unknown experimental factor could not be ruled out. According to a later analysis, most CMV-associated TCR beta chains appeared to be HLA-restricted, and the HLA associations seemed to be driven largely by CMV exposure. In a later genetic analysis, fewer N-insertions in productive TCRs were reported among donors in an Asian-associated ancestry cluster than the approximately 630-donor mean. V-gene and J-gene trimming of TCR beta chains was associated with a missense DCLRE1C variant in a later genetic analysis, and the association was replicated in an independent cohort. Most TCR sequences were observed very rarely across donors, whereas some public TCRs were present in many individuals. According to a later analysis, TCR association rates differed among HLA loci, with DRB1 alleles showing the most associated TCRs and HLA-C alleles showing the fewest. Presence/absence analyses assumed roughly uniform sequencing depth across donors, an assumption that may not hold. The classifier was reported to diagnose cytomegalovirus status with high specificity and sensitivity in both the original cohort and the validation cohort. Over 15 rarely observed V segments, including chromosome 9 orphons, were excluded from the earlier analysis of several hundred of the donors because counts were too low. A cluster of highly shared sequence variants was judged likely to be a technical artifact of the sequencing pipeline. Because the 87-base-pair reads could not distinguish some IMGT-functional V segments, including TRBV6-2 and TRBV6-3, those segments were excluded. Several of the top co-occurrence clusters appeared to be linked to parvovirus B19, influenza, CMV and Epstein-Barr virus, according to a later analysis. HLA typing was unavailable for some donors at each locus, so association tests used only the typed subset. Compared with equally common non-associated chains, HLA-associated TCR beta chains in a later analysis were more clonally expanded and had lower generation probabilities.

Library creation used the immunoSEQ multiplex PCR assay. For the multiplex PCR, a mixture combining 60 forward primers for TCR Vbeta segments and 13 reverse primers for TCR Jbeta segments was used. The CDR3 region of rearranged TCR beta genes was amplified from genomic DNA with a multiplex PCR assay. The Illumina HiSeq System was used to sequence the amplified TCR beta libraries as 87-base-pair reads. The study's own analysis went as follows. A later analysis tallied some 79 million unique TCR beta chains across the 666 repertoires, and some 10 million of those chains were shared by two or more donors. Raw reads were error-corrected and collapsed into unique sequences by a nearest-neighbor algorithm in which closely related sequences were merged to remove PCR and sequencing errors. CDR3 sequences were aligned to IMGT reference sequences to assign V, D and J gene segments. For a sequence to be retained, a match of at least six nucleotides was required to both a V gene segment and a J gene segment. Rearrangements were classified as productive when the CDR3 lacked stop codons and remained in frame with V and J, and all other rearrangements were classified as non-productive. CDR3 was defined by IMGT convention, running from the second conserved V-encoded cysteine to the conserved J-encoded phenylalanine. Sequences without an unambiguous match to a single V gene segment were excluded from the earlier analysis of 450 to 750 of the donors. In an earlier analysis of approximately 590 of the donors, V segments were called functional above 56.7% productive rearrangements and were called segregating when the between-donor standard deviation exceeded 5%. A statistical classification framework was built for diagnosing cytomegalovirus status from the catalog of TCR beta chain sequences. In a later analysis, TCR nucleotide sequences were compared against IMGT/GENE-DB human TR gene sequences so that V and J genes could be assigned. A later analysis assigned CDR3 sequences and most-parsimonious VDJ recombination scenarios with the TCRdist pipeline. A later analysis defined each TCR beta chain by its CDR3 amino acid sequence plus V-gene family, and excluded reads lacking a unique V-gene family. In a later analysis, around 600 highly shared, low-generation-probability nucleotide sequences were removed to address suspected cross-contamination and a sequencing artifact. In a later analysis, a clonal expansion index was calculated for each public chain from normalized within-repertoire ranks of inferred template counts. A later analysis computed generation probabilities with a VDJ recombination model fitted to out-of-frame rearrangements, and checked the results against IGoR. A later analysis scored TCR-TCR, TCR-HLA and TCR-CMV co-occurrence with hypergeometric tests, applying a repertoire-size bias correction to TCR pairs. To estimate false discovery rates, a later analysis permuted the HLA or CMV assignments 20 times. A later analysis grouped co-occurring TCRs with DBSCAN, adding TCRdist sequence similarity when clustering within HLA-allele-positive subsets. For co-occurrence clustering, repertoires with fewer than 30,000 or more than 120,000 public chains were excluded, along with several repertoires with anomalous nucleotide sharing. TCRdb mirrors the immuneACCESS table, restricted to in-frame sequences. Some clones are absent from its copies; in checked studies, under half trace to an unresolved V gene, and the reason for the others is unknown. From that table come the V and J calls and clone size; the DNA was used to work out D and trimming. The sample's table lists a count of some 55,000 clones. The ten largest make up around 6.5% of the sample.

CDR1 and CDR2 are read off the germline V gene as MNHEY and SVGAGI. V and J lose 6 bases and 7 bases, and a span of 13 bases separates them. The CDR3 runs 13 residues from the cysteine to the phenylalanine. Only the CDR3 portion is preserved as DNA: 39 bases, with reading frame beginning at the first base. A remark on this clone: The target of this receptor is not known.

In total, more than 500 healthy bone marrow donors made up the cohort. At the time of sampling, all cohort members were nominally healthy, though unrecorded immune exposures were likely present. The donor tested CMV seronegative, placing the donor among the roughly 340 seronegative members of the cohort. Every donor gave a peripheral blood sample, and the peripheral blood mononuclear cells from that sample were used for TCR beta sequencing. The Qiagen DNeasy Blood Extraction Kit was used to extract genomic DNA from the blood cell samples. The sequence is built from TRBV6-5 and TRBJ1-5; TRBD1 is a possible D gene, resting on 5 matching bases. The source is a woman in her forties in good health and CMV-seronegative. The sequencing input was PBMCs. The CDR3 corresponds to CASSLRESQPQHF. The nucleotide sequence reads TGTGCCAGCAGCCTCAGGGAAAGCCAGCCCCAGCATTTT.